Below, 29 T cell receptor beta chains from the same sample are listed, as sequenced in a study of T cell repertoires in cytomegalovirus infection. TCRdb passed the reads through MiXCR, listing each CDR3 protein once. The table records around 58,000 distinct CDR3 sequences, roughly 21% of them present only once. For these TCRs, the target antigens are not known. The specimen comprised CD8+ T cells from cultured PBMCs, sampled from culture after CMV antigen stimulation. These receptors originate from a human donor in good health (CMV status not recorded). Some clones in this sample may be carry-over from other donors' samples.

The chain carries TRBV7-6 and TRBJ2-5; the match to TRBD2 covers 7 bases. Germline V CDR1 and CDR2: SGHVS, FNYEAQ. The CDR3 spans 14 residues. With V trimmed by 7 bases and J by 4 bases, 9 bases remained unmatched. The CDR3 nucleotides read TGTGCCAGCACCCTCAGACTAGCAGGAGAGACCCAGTACTTC. Encoded protein: CASTLRLAGETQYF.

The V call is TRBV4-3, the J call TRBJ1-1; D ambiguous. Germline V gene sequence: CDR1 LGHNA, CDR2 YSLEER. Trimming took 1 base from V and 1 from J, leaving 10 bases between them. The CDR3 length is 15 residues. CDR3 DNA sequence: TGCGCCAGCAGCCAAGTAACGGAGCCGAACACTGAAGCTTTCTTT. It yields the protein CASSQVTEPNTEAFF.

This clonotype was picked up a small number of times. The chain combines TRBV7-3 with TRBJ2-4; 7 positions agree with TRBD1. CDR1 and CDR2 from the germline V gene are SGHTA and FQGTGA. The CDR3 is made up of 21 amino acids. Unmatched junction bases numbered 22, after V lost 4 bases and J lost 1 base. The CDR3 loop is CASSSRSYRGDKLRAKNIQYF. As DNA, the CDR3 is TGTGCCAGCAGCTCCCGTAGCTACAGGGGTGACAAACTAAGGGCCAAAAACATTCAGTACTTC.

This chain uses TRBV12-3 or TRBV12-4 with TRBJ2-2; D is ambiguous. The V end lost 7 bases, the J end lost 5 bases, and 8 bases lay between the germline ends. The CDR3 is 12 amino acids. The CDR3 nucleotides read TGTGCCAGCACCAGACGGACCGGGGAGCTGTTTTTT. It encodes CASTRRTGELFF.

This clonotype was seen at least ten times. The chain carries TRBV13 and TRBJ1-4; no firm D call. From germline, CDR1 is PRHDT and CDR2 FYEKMQ (reference sequence). The CDR3 totals 11 residues. Trimming stripped 1 base from V and 6 bases from J, with 0 bases between. The CDR3, as DNA: TGTGCCAGCAGCTTAGATGAAAAACTGTTTTTT. Protein sequence: CASSLDEKLFF.

CDR3 sequence (DNA): TGCAGCGTTGAAGGAGGGAATTTGGCTTTCTTT. Encoded protein: CSVEGGNLAFF. The J gene is TRBJ1-1, the V gene TRBV29-1; D not resolved. CDR3 length equals 11 residues. Trimming left V 1 base short and J 11 bases short, with 11 bases between. Germline lookup yields CDR1 SQVTM and CDR2 ANQGSEA.

This clonotype was counted a few times. This chain uses TRBV6-5 with TRBJ2-7, with 7 bases lining up with TRBD2. Germline trimming cut 0 bases from V and 3 bases from J; bases unmatched to any gene: 11. Germline CDR1 MNHEY, CDR2 SVGAGI. The CDR3 has 17 amino acids. The CDR3 bases are TGTGCCAGCAGTTACTCGGGGAGGGAGGCCTTGGACTACGAGCAGTACTTC. This translates into CASSYSGREALDYEQYF.

This clonotype was seen a handful of times. The V gene is TRBV15, the J gene TRBJ2-3; 11 positions match TRBD1. The ends lost 8 bases at V and 2 bases at J; junction bases unmatched: 3. CDR3 length: 14 residues. Germline V lookup: CDR1 LNHNV, CDR2 YYDKDF (reference sequence). Written as DNA, the CDR3 is TGTGCCACCGGACAGGGGGCGAACACAGATACGCAGTATTTT. It specifies CATGQGANTDTQYF.

The chain is built from TRBV7-8 and TRBJ2-3; D perhaps matches TRBD1 (6 bases). CDR3 length: 15 residues. The V and J ends lost 3 bases and 4 bases respectively, with 14 bases between them. Germline V gives CDR1 SGHVS, CDR2 FQNEAQ. The CDR3 bases are TGTGCCAGCAGCTTGGGCGCAGGGGAAGCAGATACGCAGTATTTT. It is translated as CASSLGAGEADTQYF.

The V call is TRBV12-3 or TRBV12-4, the J call TRBJ1-1; unclear D gene. Trimming cost V 8 bases and J 0 bases, with 7 bases left between them. The CDR3 has 12 amino acids. The CDR3 loop is CASWSLNTEAFF. Here the CDR3 DNA reads TGTGCCAGCTGGAGTCTGAACACTGAAGCTTTCTTT.

The J gene is TRBJ2-7, the V gene TRBV28; unclear D gene. Germline V gene data show CDR1 as MDHEN and CDR2 as SYDVKM. Trimming left V 6 bases short and J 6 bases short, with 15 bases between. The CDR3 sequence is 13 residues long. This CDR3 is CASRPPCCGEQYF. CDR3 in DNA: TGTGCCAGCAGGCCGCCTTGTTGCGGCGAGCAGTACTTC.

Only a few counts were recorded for this clonotype. The chain uses TRBV6-1 and TRBJ1-1, with D uncertain. The V gene lost 2 bases and the J gene lost 4 bases, with 11 bases spanning the gap. Per the germline V gene, CDR1 is MNHNS and CDR2 is SASEGT. CDR3 size: 14 residues. In DNA, the CDR3 is TGTGCCAGCAGTGAACTCCCAGAGGTCACTGAAGCTTTCTTT. Its translation is CASSELPEVTEAFF.

This sequence joins TRBV6-8 and TRBJ2-3, with D possibly matching TRBD1 (6 bases). Germline V gene lookup returns CDR1 MNHGY and CDR2 SAAAGT. Trimming stripped 5 bases from V and 0 bases from J, with 9 bases between. This CDR3 contains 14 residues. CDR3 sequence (DNA): TGTGCCAGCAGTCCGACAGGTAGCACAGATACGCAGTATTTT. Translating gives CASSPTGSTDTQYF.

This clonotype turned up a few times. The chain joins TRBV6-6 to TRBJ1-2; D remains ambiguous. Trimming removed 0 bases at V and 3 bases at J, with 11 bases between. The length of the CDR3 is 15 residues. CDR1 MNHNY and CDR2 SVGAGI come from the germline V gene (reference sequence). The CDR3 reads CASSYSKSGDYGYTF. The CDR3 nucleotides read TGTGCCAGCAGTTACTCGAAGTCCGGGGACTATGGCTACACCTTC.

The chain is built from TRBV7-6 and TRBJ1-1; D remains unclear. CDR3 size: 14 residues. Germline V lookup: CDR1 SGHVS, CDR2 FNYEAQ. Trimming pared 0 bases from V and 4 bases from J, leaving 9 bases between. The CDR3 DNA sequence: TGTGCCAGCAGCTTAGCGATATCGGGCACTGAAGCTTTCTTT. Translating it yields CASSLAISGTEAFF.

This clonotype showed up just a few times. CDR3 sequence (DNA): TGTGCCAGCAGCTTCCGAGGACAGAGGGGAACTGAAGCTTTCTTT. Translating gives CASSFRGQRGTEAFF. This chain uses TRBV7-8 with TRBJ1-1; D may be TRBD1 (6 bases). Germline V lookup: CDR1 SGHVS, CDR2 FQNEAQ. V was cut by 3 bases and J by 5 bases, with 16 bases left in between. This CDR3 spans 15 amino acids.

The chain is built from TRBV7-8 and TRBJ2-3; tentative D call: TRBD2 (6 bases). The CDR3 has 13 amino acids. Deletions cut 7 bases from V and 2 bases from J, with 10 bases between. CDR1 is SGHVS and CDR2 is FQNEAQ in the germline V gene. CDR3 coding DNA: TGTGCCAGCATCCGGGACTCCACAGATACGCAGTATTTT. Amino acids: CASIRDSTDTQYF.

CDR3 sequence: CASSDRRRDQPQHF. CDR3 nucleotide sequence: TGTGCCAGCAGCGATCGAAGGAGGGATCAGCCCCAGCATTTT. The rearrangement uses TRBV7-8 and TRBJ1-5; D is unresolved. V dropped 5 bases and J dropped 5 bases, with 13 bases sitting between them. Germline V gene sequence: CDR1 SGHVS, CDR2 FQNEAQ. The CDR3 consists of 14 residues.

This clonotype was found a few times. The genes are TRBV7-2 and TRBJ2-7; D possibly corresponds to TRBD2 (7 bases). The CDR3 is made up of 16 amino acids. Germline V CDR1 and CDR2: SGHTA, FQGNSA. Trimming took 1 base from V and 4 from J, leaving 17 bases between them. Here the CDR3 DNA reads TGTGCCAGCAGCTTAGTTGGGGGGGCGCCACAATACGAGCAGTACTTC. It codes for CASSLVGGAPQYEQYF.

This clonotype was seen at least ten times. The genes are TRBV7-8 and TRBJ2-3; D uncertain. Germline values: CDR1 SGHVS, CDR2 FQNEAQ. The CDR3 has 16 amino acids. V was trimmed by 1 base and J by 3 bases, leaving 14 bases between them. The CDR3 is CASSLDSLVGTDTQYF. The CDR3 nucleotides are TGTGCCAGCAGCTTAGATTCGTTGGTTGGGACAGATACGCAGTATTTT.

The table lists this clonotype with many counts. This rearrangement joins TRBV19 to TRBJ1-5; D is unclear. The CDR3 totals 13 residues. Trimming took off 10 bases at V and 2 bases at J, with 12 bases between the two ends. CDR1 and CDR2 from the germline V gene are LNHDA and SQIVND (reference sequence). CDR3 region: CATLSGGNQPQHF. CDR3 DNA sequence: TGTGCCACCCTATCGGGCGGCAATCAGCCCCAGCATTTT.

This clonotype was observed a handful of times. V gene TRBV7-9 combines with J gene TRBJ2-3; either TRBD1 or TRBD2 may supply D (5 bases each). Germline CDR1 and CDR2: SEHNR and FQNEAQ (reference sequence). The CDR3 consists of 17 residues. The V and J ends lost 6 bases and 4 bases respectively, with 23 bases between them. CDR3 bases: TGTGCCAGCAGATCACTTGTCGGGACCGACCATTCAGATACGCAGTATTTT. Its translation: CASRSLVGTDHSDTQYF. The variable domain in full, completed from reference TRBV7-9 and TRBJ2-3, reads DTGVSQNPRHKITKRGQNVTFRCDPISEHNRLYWYRQTLGQGPEFLTYFQNEAQLEKSRLLSDRFSAERPKGSFSTLEIQRTEQGDSAMYLCASRSLVGTDHSDTQYFGPGTRLTVL.

This chain uses TRBV6-6 with TRBJ1-1; 8 bases are a match to TRBD1. V trimming: 6 bases; J trimming: 1 base; junction bases outside the gene matches: 7. The germline gives CDR1 MNHNY, CDR2 SVGAGI (reference sequence). This CDR3 is 15 amino acids long. CDR3 residues: CASRHRTGKNTEAFF. DNA of the CDR3: TGTGCCAGCAGACATCGGACAGGGAAGAACACTGAAGCTTTCTTT.

The V gene is TRBV4-1, the J gene TRBJ2-3, with D uncertain. V was shortened by 1 base and J by 1 base, with 6 bases between the two germline ends. Germline CDR1 and CDR2: MGHRA and YSYEKL. This CDR3 region has 14 residues. In nucleotides, the CDR3 is TGCGCCAGCAGCCAAGCAACAGGCACAGATACGCAGTATTTT. It encodes CASSQATGTDTQYF.

This clonotype was observed a handful of times. The chain is built from TRBV7-9 and TRBJ2-2; the D gene is possibly TRBD1 (6 bases). Between the trimmed V and J ends, which lost 5 bases and 5 bases, there was a span of 9 bases. The CDR3 contains 13 residues. Germline CDR1 reads SEHNR; CDR2 reads FQNEAQ (reference sequence). The CDR3 nucleotides read TGTGCCAGCAGCCCAACAGGGACCGGGGAGCTGTTTTTT. Translated: CASSPTGTGELFF.

This clonotype was counted only a few times. CDR3 nucleotide sequence: TGTGCCAGCAGTTTCCTTCGACAGGACTCAAACACTGAAGCTTTCTTT. Residues: CASSFLRQDSNTEAFF. The chain couples TRBV27 to TRBJ1-1; D is perhaps TRBD1 (6 bases). Trimming removed 3 bases at V and 2 bases at J, with 16 bases between. Looked up from germline, CDR1 is MNHEY and CDR2 is SMNVEV (reference sequence). The CDR3 loop spans 16 amino acids.

In its sample, this clonotype ranks as medium-sized. The chain uses TRBV7-3 and TRBJ1-1; D uncertain. The CDR3 loop spans 16 amino acids. CDR1 and CDR2 from the germline V gene are SGHTA and FQGTGA. The germline V and J ends were trimmed by 2 bases and 1 base, with 14 bases remaining between them. The CDR3 spells CASSLRGRQKNTEAFF. The CDR3 DNA reads as TGTGCCAGCAGCTTACGAGGTAGGCAGAAGAACACTGAAGCTTTCTTT.

V usage is TRBV6-5 and J usage is TRBJ1-5, with 9 bases that match TRBD1. Germline V gene sequence: CDR1 MNHEY, CDR2 SVGAGI. This CDR3 has 15 residues. V lost 5 bases and J lost 4; bases outside the gene matches: 6. The CDR3 is CASSPATGGNQPQHF. The CDR3 DNA sequence: TGTGCCAGCAGTCCTGCGACAGGGGGAAATCAGCCCCAGCATTTT.

This clonotype was picked up a small number of times. V and J are TRBV10-3 and TRBJ2-3; possible D gene TRBD1, 6 bases. V lost 0 bases and J lost 0, with 10 bases in between. CDR3 size: 16 residues. Germline V gene lookup returns CDR1 ENHRY and CDR2 SYGVKD. Here the CDR3 reads CAISESGQHSTDTQYF. CDR3 sequence (DNA): TGTGCCATCAGTGAGTCTGGACAGCATAGCACAGATACGCAGTATTTT.